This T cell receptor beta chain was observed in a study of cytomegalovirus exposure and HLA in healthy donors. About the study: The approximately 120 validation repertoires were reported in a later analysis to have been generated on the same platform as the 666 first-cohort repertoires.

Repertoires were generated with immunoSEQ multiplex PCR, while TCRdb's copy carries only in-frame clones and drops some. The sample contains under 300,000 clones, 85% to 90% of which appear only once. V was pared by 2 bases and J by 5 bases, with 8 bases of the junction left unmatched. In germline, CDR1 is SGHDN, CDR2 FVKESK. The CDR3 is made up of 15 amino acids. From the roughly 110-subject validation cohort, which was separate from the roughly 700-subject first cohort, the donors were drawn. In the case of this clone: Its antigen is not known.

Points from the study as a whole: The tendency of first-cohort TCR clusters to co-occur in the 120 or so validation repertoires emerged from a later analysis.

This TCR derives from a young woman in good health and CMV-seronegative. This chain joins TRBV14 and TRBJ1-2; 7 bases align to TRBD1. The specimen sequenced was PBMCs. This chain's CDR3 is CASSQRTGDPYGYTF. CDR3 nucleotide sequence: TGTGCCAGCAGCCAAAGGACAGGCGATCCATATGGCTACACCTTC. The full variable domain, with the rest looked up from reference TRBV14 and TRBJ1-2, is EAGVTQFPSHSVIEKGQTVTLRCDPISGHDNLYWYRRVMGKEIKFLLHFVKESKQDESGMPNNRFLAERTGGTYSTLKVQPAELEDSGVYFCASSQRTGDPYGYTFGSGTRLTVV.